This T cell receptor beta chain is drawn from a study of cytomegalovirus exposure and HLA in healthy donors. Regarding the study as a whole: Most TCR sequences were rare, but some public TCRs occurred in many donors. Reports showed the classifier diagnosing cytomegalovirus status with high specificity and sensitivity.

Clones were read by immunoSEQ multiplex PCR, and TCRdb kept only the in-frame ones, dropping some. Counted here are 140,000 to 150,000 clones, approximately 91% occurring once; the ten biggest clones make up approximately 0.7%. Of note for this clone: The antigen remains unidentified.

This CDR3 region has 17 residues. Germline V CDR1 and CDR2: SGHVS, FNYEAQ. Trimming cost V 4 bases and J 5 bases, with 23 bases left between them. The receptor was isolated from a man younger than 30 in good health and CMV-seronegative. The chain combines TRBV7-6 with TRBJ1-1; perhaps TRBD1 as D (6 bases). The sample consisted of PBMCs. The chain's CDR3 is CASSSYTPGHVGTEAFF. The DNA for the CDR3 is TGTGCCAGCAGCTCATACACTCCGGGACATGTCGGGACTGAAGCTTTCTTT.